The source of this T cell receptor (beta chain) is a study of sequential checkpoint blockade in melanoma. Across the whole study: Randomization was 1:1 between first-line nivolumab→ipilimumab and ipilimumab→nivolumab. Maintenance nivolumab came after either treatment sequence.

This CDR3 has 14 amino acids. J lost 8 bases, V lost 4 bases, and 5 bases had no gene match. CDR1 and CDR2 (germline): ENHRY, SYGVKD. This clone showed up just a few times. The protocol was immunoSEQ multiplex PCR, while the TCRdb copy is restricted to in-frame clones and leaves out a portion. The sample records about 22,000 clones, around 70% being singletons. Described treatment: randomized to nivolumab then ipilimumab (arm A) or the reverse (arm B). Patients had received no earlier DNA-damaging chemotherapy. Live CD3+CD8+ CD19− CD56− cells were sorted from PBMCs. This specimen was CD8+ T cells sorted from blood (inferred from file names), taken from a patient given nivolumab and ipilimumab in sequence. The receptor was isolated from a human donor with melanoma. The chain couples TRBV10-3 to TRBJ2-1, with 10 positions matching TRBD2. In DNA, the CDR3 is TGTGCCATCAGTGGAAGCGGGGGGGCCGATGAGCAGTTCTTC. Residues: CAISGSGGADEQFF.